These 28 T cell receptor beta chains originate from one sample sequenced in a study of T cells in Graves' hyperthyroidism and ophthalmopathy. Amplification of TCR beta CDR3 regions used RNA as the template. The HTBI set primed first-round TCR CDR3 RT-PCR. One entry per CDR3 protein, called by TCRdb with MiXCR from the multiplex PCR reads. The sample records some 600,000 distinct CDR3 sequences, about 15% being singletons. The sequenced sample consisted of blood. The origin of the receptors is a woman between 25 and 40 years old with Graves' hyperthyroidism that later progressed to Graves' ophthalmopathy.

This clonotype occurred a few times. One base away lies a much larger clone, so this may be a sequencing read error. V usage is TRBV19 and J usage is TRBJ1-1, with a weak D call TRBD1 (5 bases). V dropped 3 bases and J dropped 5 bases, with 16 bases sitting between them. The CDR3 has 15 amino acids. The germline V gene encodes CDR1 LNHDA and CDR2 SQIVND (reference sequence). As DNA, the CDR3 is TGTGCCAGTAGTATGAGCGCAGGGCCTGGAACTGAAGCTTTCTTT. Its translation: CASSMSAGPGTEAFF. The variable domain in full, completed from reference TRBV19 and TRBJ1-1, reads DGGITQSPKYLFRKEGQNVTLSCEQNLNHDAMYWYRQDPGQGLRLIYYSQIVNDFQKGDIAEGYSVSREKKESFPLTVTSAQKNPTAFYLCASSMSAGPGTEAFFGQGTRLTVV.

This clonotype was found a few times. A read error may be the cause here, since a much bigger clone is one base away. V usage is TRBV7-2 and J usage is TRBJ1-5, with D unclear. Germline V gene data show CDR1 as SGHTA and CDR2 as FQGNSA. This CDR3 comprises 16 residues. Here the CDR3 DNA reads TGTGCCAACAGCCGAGCGGGAGGCCAGCCCAATCAGCCCCAGCATTTT. Translated, it gives CANSRAGGQPNQPQHF.

This clonotype appeared a few times. V usage is TRBV5-1 and J usage is TRBJ2-2, with TRBD2 as a possible D gene (7 bases). This CDR3 spans 15 amino acids. V lost 4 bases to trimming and J lost 1 base, with 11 bases between them. In germline, CDR1 is SGHRS, CDR2 YFSETQ. The CDR3 is CASSREGVNTGELFF. The CDR3 bases are TGCGCCAGCAGCAGGGAGGGGGTGAACACCGGGGAGCTGTTTTTT.

At least ten counts were recorded for this clonotype. This chain connects TRBV5-1 to TRBJ2-1; no reliable D call. Between the trimmed V and J ends, which lost 0 bases and 4 bases, there was a span of 5 bases. The CDR3 runs to 13 residues. Per germline, CDR1 SGHRS and CDR2 YFSETQ. The CDR3 reads CASSLELYNEQFF. The CDR3 bases are TGCGCCAGCAGCTTGGAACTTTACAATGAGCAGTTCTTC.

The V gene is TRBV7-9, the J gene TRBJ1-5, with TRBD1 as a possible D gene (5 bases). The CDR3 covers 13 residues. Germline CDR1 is SEHNR and CDR2 is FQNEAQ (reference sequence). The ends were cut back, 10 bases at V and 2 bases at J, with 12 bases in the middle. The CDR3 DNA reads TGTGCCATCAACCTAGGGGGCAATCAGCCCCAGCATTTT. As protein: CAINLGGNQPQHF.

This clonotype was seen a handful of times. The CDR3 bases are TGTGCCAGCAGTGAAGGGCCACTCAATCAGCCCCAGCATTTT. Protein: CASSEGPLNQPQHF. This chain joins TRBV25-1 and TRBJ1-5; D unclear. The CDR3 is 14 residues long. The V end lost 2 bases, the J end lost 3 bases, and 8 bases lay between the germline ends. Germline V CDR1 and CDR2: MGHDK, SYGVNS.

This clonotype was detected many times. V is TRBV20-1 and J is TRBJ2-1; TRBD2 matches at 7 bases. V lost 5 bases and J lost 2; bases outside the gene matches: 3. Germline loops: CDR1 DFQATT, CDR2 SNEGSKA (reference sequence). This CDR3 spans 13 amino acids. Here the CDR3 reads CSAWGRAYNEQFF. CDR3 bases: TGCAGTGCTTGGGGGAGGGCCTACAATGAGCAGTTCTTC.

The chain is built from TRBV5-1 and TRBJ2-1; 9 nucleotides match TRBD1. Germline V gene lookup returns CDR1 SGHRS and CDR2 YFSETQ. V gave up 6 bases and J gave up 6 bases; unmatched junction bases: 10. The CDR3 length is 15 residues. CDR3 protein: CASMPPGQGINEQFF. CDR3 DNA sequence: TGCGCCAGCATGCCCCCGGGACAGGGAATCAATGAGCAGTTCTTC.

This clonotype was observed many times. The chain uses TRBV7-9 and TRBJ2-7; 7 bases match TRBD1. J gave up 2 bases and V 0 bases, and 1 base lay outside the gene matches. The CDR3 totals 14 residues. CDR1 is SEHNR, CDR2 FQNEAQ, per germline (reference sequence). CDR3 sequence reads: CASSLADRAYEQYF. As DNA, the CDR3 is TGTGCCAGCAGCTTAGCCGACAGGGCCTACGAGCAGTACTTC. Looking up the rest from reference TRBV7-9 and TRBJ2-7 gives the full variable domain: DTGVSQNPRHKITKRGQNVTFRCDPISEHNRLYWYRQTLGQGPEFLTYFQNEAQLEKSRLLSDRFSAERPKGSFSTLEIQRTEQGDSAMYLCASSLADRAYEQYFGPGTRLTVT.

This clonotype was found many times. This chain connects TRBV11-3 to TRBJ2-3, with 9 bases lining up with TRBD2. This CDR3 spans 17 amino acids. Germline loops: CDR1 SGHNT, CDR2 YENEEA. J was trimmed by 3 bases and V by 7 bases; bases with no gene match: 14. This CDR3 is CASTSSGGGRVTDTQYF. The DNA for the CDR3 is TGTGCCAGCACATCGTCCGGGGGCGGGAGGGTTACAGATACGCAGTATTTT.

The V and J genes are TRBV3-2 and TRBJ1-1. TRBV3-2 is classified as a pseudogene. The CDR3 loop spans 15 amino acids. This CDR3 reads CVWRGTWVGDTEAFF. For the CDR3, the DNA is TGTGTCTGGCGGGGCACTTGGGTAGGGGACACTGAAGCTTTCTTT.

The chain carries TRBV12-3 or TRBV12-4 and TRBJ2-3, with 11 bases lining up with TRBD2. CDR3 length: 16 residues. V shed 3 bases and J 2 bases; nucleotides not matched to a gene: 4. The CDR3 sequence is CASSFLAGGLTDTQYF. In DNA form, the CDR3 reads TGTGCCAGCAGTTTCCTAGCGGGAGGTCTCACAGATACGCAGTATTTT.

Ten or more counts support this clonotype. The J gene is TRBJ1-1, the V gene TRBV6-2 or TRBV6-3; 8 bases match TRBD1. The CDR3 sequence is 14 residues long. Germline V gene data show CDR1 as MNHEY and CDR2 as SVGEGT. V gave up 5 bases and J gave up 3 bases; unmatched junction bases: 5. The DNA of the CDR3 is TGTGCCAGCAGTCAACAGGGGGACGACACTGAAGCTTTCTTT. This gives the protein CASSQQGDDTEAFF.

This clonotype was seen at least ten times. The chain links TRBV6-1 to TRBJ2-1, with D uncertain. In germline, CDR1 is MNHNS, CDR2 SASEGT. Trimming removed 4 bases from V and 4 bases from J, with 14 bases in between. The CDR3 runs to 15 residues. CDR3 amino acids: CASSVPGPRYNEQFF. The CDR3 DNA follows: TGTGCCAGCAGTGTTCCCGGACCCCGTTACAATGAGCAGTTCTTC.

This clonotype was observed many times. The chain joins TRBV12-3 or TRBV12-4 to TRBJ1-6, with D hard to call. Trimming took 7 bases from V and 7 from J, leaving 11 bases between them. The CDR3 loop spans 13 amino acids. In DNA form, the CDR3 reads TGTGCCAGCACCTCGTGGAGGAATTCACCCCTCCACTTT. Protein product: CASTSWRNSPLHF.

This clonotype was seen a handful of times. This sequence joins TRBV30 and TRBJ1-2, with D perhaps TRBD1 (5 bases). Trimming shortened V by 0 bases and J by 8 bases, and 10 bases separated the two germline ends. This CDR3 spans 12 amino acids. Germline lookup yields CDR1 GTSNPN and CDR2 SVGIG (reference sequence). CDR3 in DNA: TGTGCCTGGAGTGTATCCGGGGACGGCTACACCTTC. The encoded protein is CAWSVSGDGYTF.

This clonotype was observed a handful of times. This rearrangement joins TRBV7-9 to TRBJ2-2, with 9 nucleotides matching TRBD2. The CDR3 covers 16 residues. Germline lookup yields CDR1 SEHNR and CDR2 FQNEAQ (reference sequence). With 6 bases clipped from V and 10 bases from J, the junction kept 15 bases outside the gene matches. The CDR3, as DNA: TGTGCCAGCAGAACACCACCGAGAGCGGGAGGTCAGGAGCTGTTTTTT. The encoded protein is CASRTPPRAGGQELFF.

The V and J genes are TRBV28 and TRBJ2-7, with 11 bases matching TRBD1. CDR3 length: 16 residues. V dropped 3 bases and J dropped 3; count of bases not matched to a gene: 7. Looked up from germline, CDR1 is MDHEN and CDR2 is SYDVKM. The CDR3 bases are TGTGCCAGCAGTTTTCGGGCCGGGACAGGGGGCTACGAGCAGTACTTC. Its protein is CASSFRAGTGGYEQYF.

This chain joins TRBV11-2 and TRBJ2-7; 7 positions agree with TRBD1. V lost 6 bases and J lost 4; bases outside the gene matches: 9. The germline V gene has CDR1 SGHAT and CDR2 FQNNGV. The CDR3 consists of 14 residues. CDR3 nucleotides: TGTGCCAGCAGACGGGACAGAGAATTTTACGAGCAGTACTTC. As protein: CASRRDREFYEQYF.

This chain joins TRBV18 and TRBJ2-3; maybe TRBD1 (5 bases). This CDR3 spans 17 amino acids. The germline V gene has CDR1 KGHSH and CDR2 LQKENI. V was clipped by 1 base and J by 2 bases, with 16 bases between them. The CDR3 region is CASSPLKGGAHTDTQYF. In DNA form, the CDR3 reads TGTGCCAGCTCACCACTTAAGGGTGGGGCACACACAGATACGCAGTATTTT. Full variable domain (outside the CDR3, taken from reference TRBV18 and TRBJ2-3): NAGVMQNPRHLVRRRGQEARLRCSPMKGHSHVYWYRQLPEEGLKFMVYLQKENIIDESGMPKERFSAEFPKEGPSILRIQQVVRGDSAAYFCASSPLKGGAHTDTQYFGPGTRLTVL.

This clonotype was counted ten times or more. This sequence joins TRBV5-1 and TRBJ2-3; possibly TRBD1 for D (6 bases). Trimming left V 4 bases short and J 1 base short, with 10 bases between. The CDR3 is made up of 14 amino acids. Germline V gene data show CDR1 as SGHRS and CDR2 as YFSETQ. The CDR3 DNA reads as TGCGCCAGCAGCAAGGGACAAGGCACAGATACGCAGTATTTT. It codes for CASSKGQGTDTQYF.

The V gene is TRBV5-4, the J gene TRBJ1-2, with a weak D call TRBD1 (6 bases). This CDR3 has 15 amino acids. The ends were cut back, 5 bases at V and 3 bases at J, with 17 bases in the middle. The germline CDR1 and CDR2 sequences are SGHNT and YYREEE (reference sequence). CDR3 residues: CASSLGGGRDYGYTF. In nucleotides, the CDR3 is TGTGCCAGCAGTCTCGGGGGGGGGCGCGACTATGGCTACACCTTC.

This clonotype was counted at least ten times. The rearrangement uses TRBV7-9 and TRBJ2-1; 9 bases line up with TRBD2. The CDR3 is 14 amino acids. V lost 3 bases to trimming and J lost 11 bases; unmatched junction nucleotides: 8. Germline-derived CDR1 and CDR2 are SEHNR and FQNEAQ (reference sequence). The CDR3 spells CASSLWASGIQQFF. In DNA, the CDR3 is TGTGCCAGCAGCTTGTGGGCTAGCGGGATACAGCAGTTCTTC.

Points on this clonotype: This may come from a read error, since a much larger clone is one base off. The chain joins TRBV15 to TRBJ2-7; TRBD2 matches at 7 bases. The last part of the DNA fits TRBJ2-1 better; the J call may be wrong. Germline CDR1 is LNHNV and CDR2 is YYDKDF (reference sequence). CDR3 size: 15 residues. The CDR3 sequence is CATSRPGGTIYEQFF. Written as DNA, the CDR3 is TGTGCCACCAGCAGACCGGGAGGTACTATCTACGAGCAGTTCTTC.

This clonotype has at least ten counts. The rearrangement links TRBV30 to TRBJ2-7; D remains ambiguous. V was shortened by 0 bases and J by 6 bases, with 3 bases between the two germline ends. The CDR3 is 10 amino acids. CDR1 is GTSNPN and CDR2 is SVGIG in the germline V gene (reference sequence). CDR3 protein: CAWSVREQYF. In DNA form, the CDR3 reads TGTGCCTGGAGTGTACGCGAGCAGTACTTC.

This clonotype was recorded many times. The chain uses TRBV6-1 and TRBJ2-3, with 7 bases fitting TRBD2. The CDR3 loop spans 15 amino acids. CDR1 is MNHNS, CDR2 SASEGT, per germline. V dropped 8 bases and J dropped 3; count of bases not matched to a gene: 11. CDR3 residues: CASVLGGGGTDTQYF. For the CDR3, the DNA is TGTGCCAGCGTCCTGGGCGGGGGTGGTACAGATACGCAGTATTTT.

This clonotype was detected ten times or more. The V and J genes are TRBV7-2 and TRBJ1-2, with D uncertain. The CDR3 loop spans 12 amino acids. CDR1 and CDR2 from the germline V gene are SGHTA and FQGNSA. Trimming removed 2 bases from V and 5 bases from J, with 6 bases in between. CDR3 nucleotides: TGTGCCAGCAGCTTAAATCAATATGGCTACACCTTC. The encoded protein is CASSLNQYGYTF.

The table lists this clonotype with many counts. The rearrangement uses TRBV9 and TRBJ2-2; the D gene is possibly TRBD1 (6 bases). The germline CDR1 and CDR2 sequences are SGDLS and YYNGEE. V shed 0 bases and J shed 4 bases, with 13 bases lying between them. This CDR3 region has 16 residues. The DNA for the CDR3 is TGTGCCAGCAGCGTAGACGTACAGGGAGCCACCGGGGAGCTGTTTTTT. It translates to CASSVDVQGATGELFF. Filled out from reference TRBV9 and TRBJ2-2, the complete variable domain reads DSGVTQTPKHLITATGQRVTLRCSPRSGDLSVYWYQQSLDQGLQFLIQYYNGEERAKGNILERFSAQQFPDLHSELNLSSLELGDSALYFCASSVDVQGATGELFFGEGSRLTVL.